These 14 T cell receptor beta chains were sequenced from one sample in a study of shared clonotypes between healthy human individuals. Method: immunoSEQ multiplex PCR; TCRdb's copy keeps in-frame clones and lacks some. The table shows approximately 1,000,000 clones, with approximately 80% occurring only once. The sequenced sample consisted of memory CD4+ T cells from PBMCs. Subset noted: CD45RA-negative fraction. All receptors come from a young man in good health. Some clones in this sample may be carry-over from other donors' samples.

This clone turned up a few times. Within the sample, other DNA sequences also encode this same CDR3. This sequence joins TRBV29-1 and TRBJ1-5; no firm D call. CDR1 is SQVTM and CDR2 is ANQGSEA in the germline V gene. Trimming shortened V by 4 bases and J by 6 bases, and 10 bases separated the two germline ends. The CDR3 contains 12 residues. The CDR3 DNA sequence: TGCAGCGTTGGGGCCTTGGGTCAGCCCCAGCATTTT. Its protein product is CSVGALGQPQHF.

The chain employs TRBV15 and TRBJ2-1, with a weak D call TRBD2 (5 bases). Trimming left V 11 bases short and J 10 bases short, with 15 bases between. The CDR3 is 11 residues long. Germline V lookup: CDR1 LNHNV, CDR2 YYDKDF (reference sequence). CDR3 bases: TGTGCCGCTAGACGGGGTTCGGAGCAGTTCTTC. The encoded protein is CAARRGSEQFF.

This clone turned up a few times. The rearrangement uses TRBV4-2 and TRBJ1-2; maybe TRBD1 (6 bases). CDR1 is LGHNA, CDR2 YNFKEQ, per germline. The length of the CDR3 is 14 residues. The V end was cut by 7 bases, the J end by 4 bases, with 16 bases between. CDR3 DNA sequence: TGTGCCAGCACCCTTGAGAGGGGGTTCTATGGCTACACCTTC. Translating gives CASTLERGFYGYTF.

This clone turned up a few times. This chain uses TRBV21-1 with TRBJ1-2. TRBV21-1 is marked as a pseudogene. The CDR3 loop spans 18 amino acids. The CDR3 nucleotides are TGTGCCAGCAGCAAAGACCCCCGCGGAGGGGGAGGTTACTATGGCTACACCTTC. This encodes CASSKDPRGGGGYYGYTF.

This chain connects TRBV9 to TRBJ2-5, with 8 nucleotides matching TRBD1. This CDR3 is 14 amino acids long. CDR1 is SGDLS, CDR2 YYNGEE, per germline. The ends lost 3 bases at V and 5 bases at J; junction bases unmatched: 6. This chain's CDR3 is CASSAGQGKETQYF. The CDR3 nucleotides read TGTGCCAGCAGCGCAGGACAGGGAAAGGAGACCCAGTACTTC.

The chain has TRBV18 and TRBJ2-7; 11 positions agree with TRBD1. The CDR3 loop spans 17 amino acids. V shed 0 bases, J shed 3 bases, and the junction held 7 bases outside the gene matches. Per the germline V gene, CDR1 is KGHSH and CDR2 is LQKENI. Here the CDR3 DNA reads TGTGCCAGCTCACCACCTGCTTTGGACAGGGGGCTCTACGAGCAGTACTTC. Residues: CASSPPALDRGLYEQYF.

This clone occurred many times. Distinct nucleotide sequences in the sample also encode this CDR3. This chain uses TRBV28 with TRBJ1-1; D may be TRBD1 (5 bases). Germline CDR1 is MDHEN and CDR2 is SYDVKM. The CDR3 length is 13 residues. Trimming cost V 5 bases and J 1 base, with 8 bases left between them. The CDR3 nucleotides are TGTGCCAGCAGTCCGACAGCGAACACTGAAGCTTTCTTT. Amino acids: CASSPTANTEAFF.

This clone was counted once. This sequence joins TRBV28 and TRBJ2-1; D unclear. The germline V and J ends were trimmed by 1 base and 0 bases, with 10 bases remaining between them. CDR3 length: 16 residues. Looked up from germline, CDR1 is MDHEN and CDR2 is SYDVKM. The CDR3 reads CASSLFEFSSYNEQFF. The CDR3 DNA is TGTGCCAGCAGTTTATTTGAATTTAGCTCCTACAATGAGCAGTTCTTC.

The chain joins TRBV13 to TRBJ1-1; maybe TRBD1 (5 bases). Germline V gene sequence: CDR1 PRHDT, CDR2 FYEKMQ (reference sequence). This CDR3 is built from 18 residues. With 11 bases removed from V and 1 base from J, the gap between germline ends came to 29 bases. CDR3 loop: CASHGGGIWELGNTEAFF. CDR3 coding DNA: TGTGCCTCCCATGGGGGAGGGATCTGGGAACTAGGGAACACTGAAGCTTTCTTT.

This clone was counted ten times or more. The rearrangement uses TRBV6-6 and TRBJ2-7; D possibly corresponds to TRBD1 (6 bases). This CDR3 is built from 13 residues. Germline CDR1 is MNHNY and CDR2 is SVGAGI (reference sequence). The V end was cut by 6 bases, the J end by 4 bases, with 13 bases between. The CDR3 loop is CASRRRDIYEQYF. The DNA for the CDR3 is TGTGCCAGCAGACGAAGGGACATATACGAGCAGTACTTC.

This chain links TRBV5-1 with TRBJ2-2; 13 bases agree with TRBD2. CDR1 and CDR2 from the germline V gene are SGHRS and YFSETQ. V was pared by 1 base and J by 2 bases, with 2 bases of the junction left unmatched. This CDR3 comprises 17 residues. The CDR3 region is CASSLWGLAGNTGELFF. The DNA for the CDR3 is TGCGCCAGCAGCTTGTGGGGACTAGCGGGAAACACCGGGGAGCTGTTTTTT.

This clone was found once. The DNA for the CDR3 is TGCGCCAGCAGCCGTCACAGGGGGTTCAGCTCCTACAATGAGCAGTTCTTC. Protein sequence: CASSRHRGFSSYNEQFF. The rearrangement joins TRBV4-3 to TRBJ2-1; 8 positions match TRBD1. Per the germline V gene, CDR1 is LGHNA and CDR2 is YSLEER. The trim removed 4 bases at V and 0 bases at J, leaving 8 bases unmatched. CDR3 length equals 17 residues.

The V and J genes are TRBV11-1 and TRBJ2-7; 9 nucleotides line up with TRBD2. V dropped 1 base and J dropped 2; count of bases not matched to a gene: 6. Germline CDR1 and CDR2: SGHAT and FQDESV (reference sequence). The CDR3 covers 16 residues. The DNA of the CDR3 is TGTGCCAGCAGCTTAGATACTAGCGGGTTAGCCTACGAGCAGTACTTC. Its translation: CASSLDTSGLAYEQYF. The full variable domain, its missing parts supplied by reference TRBV11-1 and TRBJ2-7, is EAEVAQSPRYKITEKSQAVAFWCDPISGHATLYWYRQILGQGPELLVQFQDESVVDDSQLPKDRFSAERLKGVDSTLKIQPAELGDSAMYLCASSLDTSGLAYEQYFGPGTRLTVT.

This chain joins TRBV4-2 and TRBJ2-1, with 9 nucleotides matching TRBD2. The length of the CDR3 is 17 residues. CDR1 is LGHNA, CDR2 YNFKEQ, per germline. Trimming removed 0 bases from V and 4 bases from J; junction bases left unmatched: 7. The CDR3 nucleotides read TGTGCCAGCAGCCAAGAAGGGCTAGCGGGATCGTACAATGAGCAGTTCTTC. Encoded protein: CASSQEGLAGSYNEQFF.